One sample yielded the 27 T cell receptor beta chains listed below, sequenced in a study of T cell clonality in common variable immunodeficiency (dated by TCRdb to the mid-2010s). The method was the immunoSEQ multiplex PCR assay. TCRdb took this table from immuneACCESS and kept in-frame rearrangements with V and J called. Such tables lack part of the clones; where checked against another copy, unresolved V genes explain under half of the gap, and the rest is unexplained. The sample records tens of thousands of clones, none occurring a single time. About 10% of the sample is held by the ten biggest clonotypes. Sequenced sample: peripheral blood mononuclear cells. These receptors originate from a person aged 18 to 75 in good health.

This clone was recorded at least ten times. Read data end 3 residues before the CDR3 end; the end is taken from the germline J gene. The V call is TRBV7-8, the J call TRBJ2-2, with a tentative D call TRBD1 (6 bases). V was shortened by 2 bases and J by 2 bases, with 12 bases between the two germline ends. Germline V gene sequence: CDR1 SGHVS, CDR2 FQNEAQ. The CDR3 length is 16 residues. CDR3 protein: CASSLRPRGNTGELFF. The DNA read from the CDR3 is TGTGCCAGCAGCTTACGTCCCAGGGGTAACACCGGGGAG.

Many counts were recorded for this clone. The sequenced fragment ends 3 residues before the CDR3 boundary, so the rest is inferred from the germline J gene. The chain carries TRBV19 and TRBJ2-5, with D perhaps TRBD2 (6 bases). CDR1 is LNHDA and CDR2 is SQIVND in the germline V gene (reference sequence). The length of the CDR3 is 14 residues. Trimming removed 10 bases from V and 5 bases from J, with 20 bases in between. The CDR3 protein is CATNMGRLAETQYF. The sequenced CDR3 bases are TGTGCCACCAATATGGGGCGGCTAGCGGAGACC.

This clone came up many times. The sequenced fragment ends 3 residues before the CDR3 boundary, so the rest is inferred from the germline J gene. The chain has TRBV7-8 and TRBJ2-1; D gene unclear. The germline V and J ends were trimmed by 1 base and 3 bases, with 4 bases remaining between them. This CDR3 is built from 13 residues. The V gene's germline CDR1 is SGHVS and CDR2 FQNEAQ. The sequenced part of the CDR3 DNA is TGTGCCAGCAGCTTAGACAGCTACAATGAG. Encoded protein: CASSLDSYNE. Given in full, the CDR3 is CASSLDSYNEQFF. Combining the CDR3 with reference TRBV7-8 and TRBJ2-1 gives the whole variable domain GAGVSQSPRYKVAKRGQDVALRCDPISGHVSLFWYQQALGQGPEFLTYFQNEAQLDKSGLPSDRFFAERPEGSVSTLKIQRTQQEDSAVYLCASSLDSYNEQFFGPGTRLTVL.

This clone has ten or more counts. Read coverage stops 3 residues before the CDR3 terminus; the germline J gene supplies the remainder. The J gene is TRBJ2-2, the V gene TRBV5-1, with a weak D call TRBD2 (5 bases). Germline loops: CDR1 SGHRS, CDR2 YFSETQ. Deletions cut 0 bases from V and 0 bases from J, with 9 bases between. The CDR3 sequence is 16 residues long. The sequenced CDR3 bases are TGCGCCAGCAGCTTGGGCGGGCGGCCGAACACCGGGGAG. This translates into CASSLGGRPNTGE. The complete CDR3 sequence is CASSLGGRPNTGELFF. Filled out from reference TRBV5-1 and TRBJ2-2, the complete variable domain reads KAGVTQTPRYLIKTRGQQVTLSCSPISGHRSVSWYQQTPGQGLQFLFEYFSETQRNKGNFPGRFSGRQFSNSRSEMNVSTLELGDSALYLCASSLGGRPNTGELFFGEGSRLTVL.

At least ten counts were recorded for this clone. From the germline J gene comes the end of the CDR3, since the read stops 3 residues before it. The V and J genes are TRBV5-6 and TRBJ1-2; TRBD1 matches 7 bases. V trimming: 0 bases; J trimming: 5 bases; junction bases outside the gene matches: 4. Per germline, CDR1 SGHDT and CDR2 YYEEEE. The length of the CDR3 is 14 residues. The CDR3: CASSLVDRKYGYTF. Partial CDR3 DNA: TGTGCCAGCAGCTTGGTGGACAGGAAGTATGGC.

Ten or more counts support this clone. The read falls 3 residues short of the CDR3 end, and the missing part is taken from the germline J gene. J is TRBJ1-6 and V is TRBV20-1, with a tentative D call TRBD1 (6 bases). Germline CDR1 reads DFQATT; CDR2 reads SNEGSKA (reference sequence). The CDR3 spans 15 residues. Trimming shortened V by 5 bases and J by 0 bases, and 11 bases separated the two germline ends. CDR3 loop: CSAYGQYSYNSPLHF. The sequenced part of the CDR3 DNA is TGCAGTGCTTACGGACAGTACTCCTATAATTCACCC.

In this sample, this clone is medium-sized (0.01 to 0.1%). Coverage ceases 3 residues before the CDR3 finishes, and the germline J gene fills in the end. This sequence joins TRBV30 and TRBJ2-6; TRBD1 matches 8 bases. Losses at the gene ends were 5 bases for V and 3 bases for J; bases not matched to a gene: 0. Germline CDR1 and CDR2: GTSNPN and SVGIG (reference sequence). CDR3 length equals 13 residues. The covered CDR3 bases are TGTGCCTGGGGACAGGGTGGGGCCAACGTC. Translated, it gives CAWGQGGANV. The CDR3 in its entirety is CAWGQGGANVLTF.

This clone was picked up many times. Read data end 3 residues before the CDR3 end; the end is taken from the germline J gene. The chain links TRBV19 to TRBJ1-2; 8 nucleotides match TRBD1. Germline CDR1 is LNHDA and CDR2 is SQIVND (reference sequence). Trimming cost V 4 bases and J 2 bases; bases outside gene matches: 6. CDR3 length: 15 residues. CDR3 protein: CASSRQGITNYGYTF. The CDR3 DNA, read in part, is TGTGCCAGTAGTAGACAGGGGATTACCAACTATGGC.

The table lists this clone with many counts. CDR3 amino acids: CASTTRQGNYGYTF. The covered CDR3 bases are TGTGCCAGTACCACCCGACAGGGTAACTATGGC. The J gene is TRBJ1-2, the V gene TRBV7-9, with 7 bases identical to TRBD1. The read gets to within 3 residues of the CDR3 end, and the germline J gene fills in the rest. Germline V gene sequence: CDR1 SEHNR, CDR2 FQNEAQ (reference sequence). The CDR3 contains 14 residues. V was pared by 9 bases and J by 1 base, with 8 bases of the junction left unmatched.

This clone was seen a handful of times. A far larger clone is off by one base, so a read error is likely. The read finishes 3 residues shy of the CDR3 end, and the germline J gene is used to complete it. This specimen includes other DNA sequences encoding the same CDR3. V usage is TRBV30 and J usage is TRBJ1-1; the D gene is possibly TRBD1 (5 bases). The CDR3 is 13 amino acids. Germline V gene data show CDR1 as GTSNPN and CDR2 as SVGIG (reference sequence). CDR3 in amino acids: CAWSEGVNTEAFF. The covered CDR3 bases are TGTGCCTGGAGTGAAGGGGTGAACACTGAG.

The table lists this clone with many counts. With the read ending 3 residues before the CDR3 end, the germline J gene is used to fill in that end. The chain recombines TRBV18 with TRBJ1-6; D is possibly TRBD1 (6 bases). The germline CDR1 and CDR2 sequences are KGHSH and LQKENI. The CDR3 is 16 amino acids. V was trimmed by 6 bases and J by 0 bases, leaving 12 bases between them. This chain's CDR3 is CASSPRQDSYNSPLHF. CDR3 bases read: TGTGCCAGCTCGCCCCGACAGGACTCCTATAATTCACCC.

This clone was detected ten times or more. The CDR3 extends 3 residues past the end of the read, so its final part is completed from the germline J gene. The chain links TRBV20-1 to TRBJ2-3, with 11 positions matching TRBD2. The CDR3 spans 14 residues. V lost 7 bases to trimming and J lost 2 bases; unmatched junction nucleotides: 5. CDR1 and CDR2 from the germline V gene are DFQATT and SNEGSKA (reference sequence). CDR3: CSGLAGGFTDTQYF. Incomplete CDR3 DNA: TGCAGTGGTTTAGCGGGAGGGTTCACAGATACG.

At least ten counts were recorded for this clone. The CDR3 is cut off 3 residues early in the read; its end comes from the germline J gene. This chain uses TRBV5-4 with TRBJ1-5, with TRBD1 matching over 9 bases. The CDR3 totals 15 residues. Germline V CDR1 and CDR2: SGHNT, YYREEE (reference sequence). Trimming at V came to 3 bases and at J to 7 bases, leaving 8 bases not matched to a gene. The CDR3 reads CASSSQGAIEQPQHF. CDR3 DNA, as far as it was read: TGTGCCAGCAGCTCACAGGGGGCGATAGAGCAGCCC.

This clone has ten or more counts. This CDR3 is CATSRRTSGITDTQYF. The CDR3 bases that were read are TGTGCCACCAGCAGGAGGACTAGCGGGATTACAGATACG. The chain combines TRBV15 with TRBJ2-3, with 12 positions matching TRBD2. The read finishes 3 residues shy of the CDR3 end, and the germline J gene is used to complete it. The CDR3 extends over 16 amino acids. J lost 3 bases, V lost 3 bases, and 4 bases had no gene match. Germline-derived CDR1 and CDR2 are LNHNV and YYDKDF (reference sequence).

This clone came up many times. Read coverage stops 3 residues before the CDR3 terminus; the germline J gene supplies the remainder. The chain combines TRBV7-2 with TRBJ2-3; TRBD2 is a possible D gene (7 bases). Germline CDR1 reads SGHTA; CDR2 reads FQGNSA. Trimming removed 3 bases at V and 6 bases at J, with 16 bases between. This CDR3 has 15 residues. CDR3: CASSLSGGRGDTQYF. CDR3 DNA (partial): TGTGCCAGCAGCTTGTCGGGGGGCCGGGGGGATACG.

This CDR3 is CSVVSSGGTDTQYF. The sequenced CDR3 bases are TGCAGTGTGGTTTCCAGCGGAGGAACAGATACG. The chain carries TRBV20-1 and TRBJ2-3, with D possibly matching TRBD2 (5 bases). The DNA ends 3 residues before the CDR3 does, and the rest of the CDR3 is filled in from the germline J gene. V shed 7 bases and J shed 3 bases, with 17 bases lying between them. CDR3 length: 14 residues. The germline gives CDR1 DFQATT, CDR2 SNEGSKA (reference sequence).

This clone was observed at least ten times. Partial CDR3 DNA: TGTGCCAGCAGCCAAGGGGCCAGTAACACCGGGGAG. Translating it yields CASSQGASNTGE. The entire CDR3 reads CASSQGASNTGELFF. The V gene is TRBV4-2, the J gene TRBJ2-2, with no clear D. The DNA ends 3 residues before the CDR3 does, and the rest of the CDR3 is filled in from the germline J gene. Germline V gene data show CDR1 as LGHNA and CDR2 as YNFKEQ. There are 15 residues in the CDR3. V was pared by 1 base and J by 2 bases, with 8 bases between.

This clone was recorded many times. Read sequence stops 3 residues before the CDR3 end, and the germline J gene provides the missing end. The chain is built from TRBV19 and TRBJ2-2; the match to TRBD2 covers 16 bases. CDR3 length equals 19 residues. V dropped 6 bases and J dropped 4; count of bases not matched to a gene: 11. Germline V lookup: CDR1 LNHDA, CDR2 SQIVND (reference sequence). The DNA read from the CDR3 is TGTGCCAGTAGCCGCGAGGGACTAGCGGGGGGGACGAGCACCGGGGAG. This sequence encodes CASSREGLAGGTSTGE. The CDR3 reads in full as CASSREGLAGGTSTGELFF. Full variable domain (remainder filled in from reference TRBV19 and TRBJ2-2): DGGITQSPKYLFRKEGQNVTLSCEQNLNHDAMYWYRQDPGQGLRLIYYSQIVNDFQKGDIAEGYSVSREKKESFPLTVTSAQKNPTAFYLCASSREGLAGGTSTGELFFGEGSRLTVL.

In regard to this clone: The sequenced fragment ends 3 residues before the CDR3 boundary, so the rest is inferred from the germline J gene. The chain couples TRBV6-2 or TRBV6-3 to TRBJ2-1; 7 nucleotides line up with TRBD2. The CDR3 runs to 17 residues. Per the germline V gene, CDR1 is MNHEY and CDR2 is SVGEGT. The V gene end was trimmed by 4 bases and the J gene end by 1 base; junction bases not matched to a gene: 10. The CDR3 DNA, read in part, is TGTGCCAGCAGTTGGGGCACTAGCGCAAAATCCTACAATGAG. Its translation: CASSWGTSAKSYNE. The whole CDR3 is CASSWGTSAKSYNEQFF.

This clone was observed at least ten times. The read terminates 3 residues before the CDR3 end, so the remaining end is supplied by the germline J gene. V gene TRBV5-1 combines with J gene TRBJ1-1; 10 positions match TRBD1. Per the germline V gene, CDR1 is SGHRS and CDR2 is YFSETQ. CDR3 length equals 15 residues. V shed 1 base and J 5 bases; nucleotides not matched to a gene: 5. The sequenced CDR3 bases are TGCGCCAGCAGCTTGTCGGGACAGGGGAGGACTGAA. Translation: CASSLSGQGRTE. The whole CDR3 sequence is CASSLSGQGRTEAFF.

This clone was seen many times. The observed sequence ends 3 residues before the CDR3 terminus, with the missing tail filled in from the germline J gene. This sequence joins TRBV30 and TRBJ1-6; TRBD1 might be the D (6 bases). The CDR3 extends over 17 amino acids. From germline, CDR1 is GTSNPN and CDR2 SVGIG (reference sequence). V lost 4 bases, J lost 0 bases, and 16 bases lay in between. The CDR3 here is CAWTQIGGGSYNSPLHF. The sequenced CDR3 bases are TGTGCCTGGACCCAGATAGGGGGAGGCTCCTATAATTCACCC. Based on the CDR3 plus reference TRBV30 and TRBJ1-6, the full variable domain is SQTIHQWPATLVQPVGSPLSLECTVEGTSNPNLYWYRQAAGRGLQLLFYSVGIGQISSEVPQNLSASRPQDRQFILSSKKLLLSDSGFYLCAWTQIGGGSYNSPLHFGNGTRLTVT.

This clone occurred a few times. Read coverage stops 3 residues before the CDR3 terminus; the germline J gene supplies the remainder. V gene TRBV6-2 or TRBV6-3 combines with J gene TRBJ1-1, with 8 bases matching TRBD1. V shed 3 bases and J 0 bases; nucleotides not matched to a gene: 6. CDR1 is MNHEY and CDR2 is SVGEGT in the germline V gene. The CDR3 is 16 amino acids. The CDR3 region is CASSYRTGQVNTEAFF. CDR3 DNA, as far as it was read: TGTGCCAGCAGTTATAGGACGGGACAGGTGAACACTGAA.

Many counts were recorded for this clone. The CDR3 end lies 3 residues beyond the end of the read and is filled in from the germline J gene. The chain joins TRBV6-2 or TRBV6-3 to TRBJ1-2, with D tentatively TRBD1 (6 bases). The CDR3 has 13 residues. CDR1 and CDR2 (germline): MNHEY, SVGEGT. CDR3 sequence reads: CASSYTGSEGYTF. The CDR3 bases that were read are TGTGCCAGCAGTTACACAGGGTCCGAGGGC.

This clone was observed at least ten times. The read stops 3 residues short of the end of the CDR3; the missing end is completed from the germline J gene. This rearrangement joins TRBV5-6 to TRBJ1-2, with 11 bases matching TRBD1. Trimming removed 4 bases from V and 6 bases from J; junction bases left unmatched: 5. The CDR3 has 14 amino acids. Germline V gene sequence: CDR1 SGHDT, CDR2 YYEEEE. CDR3 in amino acids: CASSRGQGADGYTF. CDR3 bases read: TGTGCCAGCAGCCGTGGACAGGGGGCGGATGGC. Full variable domain (outside the CDR3, taken from reference TRBV5-6 and TRBJ1-2): DAGVTQSPTHLIKTRGQQVTLRCSPKSGHDTVSWYQQALGQGPQFIFQYYEEEERQRGNFPDRFSGHQFPNYSSELNVNALLLGDSALYLCASSRGQGADGYTFGSGTRLTVV.

This clone was counted ten times or more. The DNA ends 3 residues before the CDR3 does, and the rest of the CDR3 is filled in from the germline J gene. The genes are TRBV20-1 and TRBJ2-7, with D perhaps TRBD1 (6 bases). Trimming left V 0 bases short and J 1 base short, with 10 bases between. CDR3 size: 14 residues. Germline V gene data show CDR1 as DFQATT and CDR2 as SNEGSKA (reference sequence). The part of the CDR3 DNA that was read is TGCAGTGCTAGAGAGAGGGGGTCGTCCTACGAG. Protein: CSARERGSSYE. The CDR3 as a whole reads CSARERGSSYEQYF.

This clone was seen only a few times. Read data end 3 residues before the CDR3 end; the end is taken from the germline J gene. The chain has TRBV20-1 and TRBJ1-2; 12 positions match TRBD1. This CDR3 is built from 13 residues. Germline V gene data show CDR1 as DFQATT and CDR2 as SNEGSKA (reference sequence). CDR3 sequence reads: CSARGDRGLGYTF. Partial CDR3 DNA: TGCAGTGCTAGAGGGGACAGGGGGCTAGGC.

This clone showed up many times. The CDR3 goes on 3 residues after the read ends, and that part is filled in from the germline J gene. The V and J genes are TRBV24-1 and TRBJ1-4, with D maybe TRBD1 (5 bases). V was clipped by 0 bases and J by 7 bases, with 11 bases between them. The CDR3 extends over 15 amino acids. The germline CDR1 and CDR2 sequences are KGHDR and SFDVKD. The CDR3 bases that were read are TGTGCCACCAGTGATTTGTTGCAGGGTGGTGAAAAA. The encoded protein is CATSDLLQGGEK. The complete CDR3 reads CATSDLLQGGEKLFF.